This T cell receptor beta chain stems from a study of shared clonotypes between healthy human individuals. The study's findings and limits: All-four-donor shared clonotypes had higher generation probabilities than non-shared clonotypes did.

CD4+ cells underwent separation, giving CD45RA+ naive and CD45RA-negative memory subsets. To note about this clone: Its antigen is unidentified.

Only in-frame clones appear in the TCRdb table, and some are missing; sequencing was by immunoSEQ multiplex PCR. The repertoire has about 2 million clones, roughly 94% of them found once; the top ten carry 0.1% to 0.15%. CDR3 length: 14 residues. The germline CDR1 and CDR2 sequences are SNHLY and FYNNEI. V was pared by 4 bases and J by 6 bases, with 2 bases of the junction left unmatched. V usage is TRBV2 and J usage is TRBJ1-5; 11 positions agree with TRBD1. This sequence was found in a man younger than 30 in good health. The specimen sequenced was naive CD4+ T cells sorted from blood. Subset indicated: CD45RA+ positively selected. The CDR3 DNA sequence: TGTGCCAGCAGTGCGGACAGGGGGCCTCAGCCCCAGCATTTT. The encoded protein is CASSADRGPQPQHF.